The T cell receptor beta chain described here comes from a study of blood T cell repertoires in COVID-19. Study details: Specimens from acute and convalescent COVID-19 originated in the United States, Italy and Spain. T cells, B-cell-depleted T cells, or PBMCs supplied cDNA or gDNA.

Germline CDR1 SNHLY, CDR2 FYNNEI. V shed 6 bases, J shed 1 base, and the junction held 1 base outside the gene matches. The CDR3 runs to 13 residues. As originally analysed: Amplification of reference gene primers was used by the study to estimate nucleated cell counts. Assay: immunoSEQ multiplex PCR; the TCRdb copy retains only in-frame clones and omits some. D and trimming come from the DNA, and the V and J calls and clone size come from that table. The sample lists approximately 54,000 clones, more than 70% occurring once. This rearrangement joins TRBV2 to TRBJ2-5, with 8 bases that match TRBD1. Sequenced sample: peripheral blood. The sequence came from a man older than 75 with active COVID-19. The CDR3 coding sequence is TGTGCCAGCAGGGGACAGGTCCAAGAGACCCAGTACTTC. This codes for CASRGQVQETQYF. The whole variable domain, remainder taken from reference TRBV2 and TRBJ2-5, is EPEVTQTPSHQVTQMGQEVILRCVPISNHLYFYWYRQILGQKVEFLVSFYNNEISEKSEIFDDQFSVERPDGSNFTLKIRSTKLEDSAMYFCASRGQVQETQYFGPGTRLLVL.